The rows below give T cell receptor beta chains drawn from one sample of a study of radiotherapy plus CTLA-4 blockade in lung cancer. The assay was immunoSEQ multiplex PCR, and TCRdb's table has in-frame clones only and misses some. The sample contains tens of thousands of clones, under 85% of which appear only once. The input for sequencing was peripheral blood, taken from a patient treated with radiotherapy plus ipilimumab. All receptors come from a human donor with non-small cell lung cancer who had stable disease on radiotherapy plus ipilimumab. Both conserved end residues are part of each CDR3. D genes are given only for firm matches. Rows may omit the clone size; those that give it use once, few, many or a size class.

v_call	j_call	clone_size	d_call	cdr3_aa	cdr3_nt
TRBV2	TRBJ2-1	-	TRBD2	CASSVGAGGPYEQFF	TGTGCCAGCAGTGTAGGAGCGGGAGGGCCCTATGAGCAGTTCTTC
TRBV5-6	TRBJ2-7	-	TRBD2	CASSLGAGGTYEQYF	TGTGCCAGCAGCTTGGGAGCGGGGGGTACCTACGAGCAGTACTTC
TRBV5-6	TRBJ1-6	-	-	CASSPGRHSPLHF	TGTGCCAGCAGCCCGGGTCGCCATTCACCCCTCCACTTT
TRBV5-1	TRBJ2-3	once	TRBD1	CASSLEGTVADTQYF	TGCGCCAGCAGCTTGGAAGGGACAGTCGCAGATACGCAGTATTTT
TRBV6-1	TRBJ1-2	few	-	CATDYGYTF	TGTGCCACTGACTATGGCTACACCTTC
TRBV28	TRBJ2-7	-	TRBD1	CASLVVGQAKYEQYF	TGTGCCAGCTTAGTGGTGGGACAGGCTAAATACGAGCAGTACTTC
TRBV7-9	TRBJ2-1	once	TRBD1	CASARSGGGFKYNEQFF	TGTGCCAGCGCCCGCTCAGGGGGTGGCTTTAAGTACAATGAGCAGTTCTTC
TRBV7-2	TRBJ1-1	-	-	CASSLAWTSTEAFF	TGTGCCAGCAGCTTAGCGTGGACCTCCACTGAAGCTTTCTTT
TRBV6-6	TRBJ2-7	-	TRBD1	CASREDRSYEQYF	TGTGCCAGCAGGGAGGACAGGTCCTACGAGCAGTACTTC
TRBV28	TRBJ1-2	-	-	CASIKGGQLYGYTF	TGTGCCAGCATCAAAGGGGGGCAGCTCTATGGCTACACCTTC
TRBV28	TRBJ1-5	-	TRBD1	CASSLRDRETSQPQHF	TGTGCCAGCAGTTTAAGGGACAGGGAGACGAGTCAGCCCCAGCATTTT
TRBV4-2	TRBJ1-2	once	TRBD1	CASSHLETGDYGYTF	TGTGCCAGCAGCCACCTCGAGACAGGGGACTATGGCTACACCTTC
TRBV6-1	TRBJ2-7	-	TRBD2	CASGRLAGGSYEQYF	TGTGCCAGCGGGAGACTAGCGGGAGGTTCCTACGAGCAGTACTTC
TRBV6-1	TRBJ1-6	-	TRBD1	CASSLGQAGHSPLHF	TGTGCCAGCAGCCTAGGACAGGCGGGTCATTCACCCCTCCACTTT
TRBV5-7	TRBJ2-7	-	TRBD1	CASSLYLDRGPSYEQYF	TGTGCCAGCAGCTTGTATCTGGACAGGGGTCCTAGCTACGAGCAGTACTTC
TRBV20-1	TRBJ2-2	-	-	CSAEPGELFF	TGCAGTGCAGAGCCCGGGGAGCTGTTTTTT
TRBV2	TRBJ2-7	-	-	CASRGSTYEQYF	TGTGCCAGCAGAGGGAGTACCTACGAGCAGTACTTC
TRBV7-9	TRBJ1-1	-	-	CASSPPRRVNTEAFF	TGTGCCAGCAGCCCCCCCCGGCGGGTGAACACTGAAGCTTTCTTT
TRBV19	TRBJ2-2	few	-	CASTDGPGELFF	TGTGCCAGTACAGACGGGCCCGGGGAGCTGTTTTTT
TRBV5-4	TRBJ2-4	-	-	CASSLGAGGADIQYF	TGTGCCAGCAGCTTGGGGGCAGGCGGGGCGGACATTCAGTACTTC
TRBV7-2	TRBJ1-2	once	-	CASSLGQGSNYGYTF	TGTGCCAGCAGCTTAGGTCAGGGTTCTAACTATGGCTACACCTTC
TRBV4-2	TRBJ2-7	-	-	CASSQDRGTAVPYEQYF	TGTGCCAGCAGCCAAGATCGCGGGACAGCCGTACCCTACGAGCAGTACTTC
TRBV5-1	TRBJ2-2	few	TRBD2	CASSLDGGASTGELFF	TGCGCCAGCAGCTTGGACGGGGGGGCTTCCACCGGGGAGCTGTTTTTT
TRBV29-1	TRBJ2-7	-	-	CSVAEGAAPLHF	-
TRBV30	TRBJ2-3	-	-	CAWTSRRSDTQYF	TGTGCCTGGACCTCACGTAGGTCTGATACGCAGTATTTT
TRBV7-9	TRBJ2-3	-	TRBD2	CASSPGLAGVADTQYF	TGTGCCAGCAGCCCAGGACTAGCGGGAGTGGCAGATACGCAGTATTTT
TRBV5-6	TRBJ2-7	-	-	CASRLRVSYEQYF	TGTGCCAGCAGGTTGAGGGTTTCCTACGAGCAGTACTTC
TRBV19	TRBJ1-3	-	-	CASSPSRSGNTIYF	TGTGCCAGTAGCCCTTCGCGATCTGGAAACACCATATATTTT
TRBV18	TRBJ2-5	-	-	CASSPPEETQYF	TGTGCCAGCTCACCACCCGAAGAGACCCAGTACTTC
TRBV19	TRBJ2-1	-	-	CASSKRRSSYNEQFF	TGTGCCAGTAGTAAACGTAGGAGCTCCTACAATGAGCAGTTCTTC
TRBV5-4	TRBJ1-5	-	-	CASSLGSNQPQHF	TGTGCCAGCAGCTTAGGCAGTAATCAGCCCCAGCATTTT
TRBV6-1	TRBJ2-1	-	TRBD2	CASREAGWGRSYNEQFF	TGTGCCAGCAGAGAAGCGGGGTGGGGGAGATCGTACAATGAGCAGTTCTTC
TRBV12-5	TRBJ2-5	once	-	CASGLVVQGRRETQYF	TGTGCTAGTGGTTTGGTCGTACAGGGACGGCGAGAGACCCAGTACTTC
TRBV6-5	TRBJ1-1	-	-	CASSSTHRGEGLF	TGTGCCAGCAGTTCTACCCATCGGGGGGAAGGGCTCTTT
TRBV28	TRBJ1-4	-	-	CASSFGANEKLFF	TGTGCCAGCAGTTTCGGTGCTAATGAAAAACTGTTTTTT
TRBV18	TRBJ2-3	-	-	CASSRLGSGTTDTQYF	TGTGCCAGCTCACGACTGGGCTCAGGGACCACAGATACGCAGTATTTT
TRBV30	TRBJ2-7	-	-	CAWSEQGYEQYF	TGTGCCTGGAGTGAACAGGGCTACGAGCAGTACTTC
TRBV19	TRBJ1-2	-	-	CASSPGRGHYGYTF	TGTGCCAGTAGTCCCGGGAGGGGACACTATGGCTACACCTTC
TRBV21-1	TRBJ1-5	-	-	CASSNYPTDSNQPQHF	TGTGCCAGCAGCAACTACCCGACAGATAGCAATCAGCCCCAGCATTTT
TRBV28	TRBJ1-5	-	-	CASSSFSGSNQPQHF	TGTGCCAGCAGTTCATTTAGTGGCAGCAATCAGCCCCAGCATTTT
TRBV18	TRBJ2-7	-	TRBD1	CASSPTGGSYEQYF	TGTGCCAGCTCACCGACAGGGGGGTCCTACGAGCAGTACTTC
TRBV5-1	TRBJ2-1	-	-	CASRGDAYNEQFF	TGCGCCAGCAGGGGCGACGCCTACAATGAGCAGTTCTTC
TRBV11-2	TRBJ2-1	-	-	CASSLTSMSQFF	TGTGCCAGCAGCTTAACTAGCATGAGCCAGTTCTTC
TRBV27	TRBJ2-7	-	-	CASSSEGHKSYEQYF	TGTGCCAGCAGTTCGGAAGGACATAAGTCCTACGAGCAGTACTTC
TRBV6-5	TRBJ1-2	few	TRBD1	CASSSEGDSYGYTF	TGTGCCAGCAGTTCGGAGGGGGACAGCTATGGCTACACCTTC
TRBV5-1	TRBJ2-7	-	-	CASSLEGGPYEQYF	TGCGCCAGCAGCTTAGAGGGCGGCCCCTACGAGCAGTACTTC
TRBV28	TRBJ1-2	-	-	CASSSAGTHGYTF	TGTGCCAGCAGTTCTGCAGGGACCCATGGCTACACCTTC
TRBV7-6	TRBJ1-1	-	-	CASSLTSNTEAFF	TGTGCCAGCAGCCTCACGTCGAACACTGAAGCTTTCTTT
TRBV19	TRBJ2-7	few	TRBD2	CASSRASGGTYEQYF	TGTGCCAGTAGTAGGGCTAGCGGGGGTACGTACGAGCAGTACTTC
TRBV28	TRBJ1-5	-	-	CASSPIRRSNQPQHF	TGTGCCAGCAGTCCGATACGGAGGAGCAATCAGCCCCAGCATTTT
TRBV7-8	TRBJ2-7	-	TRBD1	CASSESDRVSYEQYF	TGTGCCAGCAGCGAATCCGACAGGGTCTCCTACGAGCAGTACTTC
TRBV5-1	TRBJ2-2	-	TRBD1	CASSLGQGATGELFF	TGCGCCAGCAGCTTGGGTCAGGGGGCGACCGGGGAGCTGTTTTTT
TRBV28	TRBJ1-4	few	-	CASSSNEKLFF	TGTGCCAGCAGTTCTAATGAAAAACTGTTTTTT